Listed below are T cell receptor beta chains from one sample, sequenced in a study of Ad26.COV2.S vaccination and SARS-CoV-2 variants. The method was immunoSEQ multiplex PCR; TCRdb's version includes in-frame clones alone and lacks a portion of them. This sample yields approximately 140,000 clones, of which roughly 89% are seen a single time; 4% to 6% belongs to the top ten. Sequenced material: peripheral blood, taken after recovery from COVID-19. The receptors were gathered from a human donor who had recovered from COVID-19. The CDR3 runs from the conserved cysteine through the conserved F or W. Size is omitted from some rows. Given values are once, few, many or a class for expanded clones.

v_call clone_size cdr3_aa
TRBV9 - CASSPGGNYEQYF
TRBV7-9 once CASSLRTGEVGELFF
TRBV12-3/TRBV12-4 - CASSLDGYNEQFF
TRBV30 - CAWSTRDSHNSPLHF
TRBV4-1 once CASSLSGAFSVEQFF
TRBV6-5 once CASSSDRGNEKLFF
TRBV12-3/TRBV12-4 - CASSGLTGELFF
TRBV5-1 - CASSFTGTGVRDTQYF
TRBV14 - CASSQERLARNTIYF
TRBV2 - CASSGTDDYEQYF
TRBV28 - CASSPGLAGAGSYEQYF
TRBV25-1 - CASSEVGTETLEAFF
TRBV10-3 few CAISDPRGVYGYTF
TRBV27 once CASSPTGGGWQETQYF
TRBV2 - CASSEEGGLGGYTF
TRBV18 - CASSPREGGILNEKLFF
TRBV28 - CASSSWGGPYNEQFF
TRBV28 few CASTPPGQGPNTEAFF
TRBV6-6 - CASSPGTGGDGYGYTF
TRBV7-9 - CASSSRTASYEQYF
TRBV7-8 few CASSSRTVSNTEAFF
TRBV4-1 - CASSLLGLGDTQYF
TRBV30 once CAWSPGQGIQPQHF
TRBV28 - CASSLQQVQSRSKPRQFF
TRBV11-3 - CASSSSQGFMGQSYNEQFF
TRBV6-6 - CASRRSRGRYNEQFF
TRBV5-1 - CASSFNQGMAAFF
TRBV28 - CASSLYDEQYF
TRBV9 - CASSVEVNTEAFF
TRBV5-8 - CASTQQGRSWEQYF
TRBV10-1 - CASSEYQSSYEQYF
TRBV11-2 - CASSLEGEPYNEQFF
TRBV5-1 - CASSLERANYGYTF
TRBV13 - CASSPPGNTGELFF
TRBV4-3 - CASSRREASGGETQYF
TRBV6-1 - CASSEGHPHSGNTIYF
TRBV11-2 - CASSRDRQETQYF